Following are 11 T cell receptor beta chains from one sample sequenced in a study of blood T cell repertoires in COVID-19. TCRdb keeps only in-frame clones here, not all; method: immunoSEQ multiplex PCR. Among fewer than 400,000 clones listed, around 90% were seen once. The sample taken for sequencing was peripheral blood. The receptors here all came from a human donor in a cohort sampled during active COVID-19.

CDR3 in DNA: TGCGCCAGCAATAAAGGGCGTGGACTAGCGGACACAGATACGCAGTATTTT. Encoded protein: CASNKGRGLADTDTQYF. The V gene is TRBV10-2, the J gene TRBJ2-3; 10 positions agree with TRBD2. V was pared by 7 bases and J by 2 bases, with 12 bases of the junction left unmatched. Germline lookup yields CDR1 WSHSY and CDR2 SAAADI. This CDR3 has 17 amino acids.

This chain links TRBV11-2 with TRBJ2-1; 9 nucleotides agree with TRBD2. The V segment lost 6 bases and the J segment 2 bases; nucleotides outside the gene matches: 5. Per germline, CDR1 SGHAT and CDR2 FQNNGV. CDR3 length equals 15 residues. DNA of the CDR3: TGTGCCAGCAGTTATAGCGGGGGAACCTACAATGAGCAGTTCTTC. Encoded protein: CASSYSGGTYNEQFF.

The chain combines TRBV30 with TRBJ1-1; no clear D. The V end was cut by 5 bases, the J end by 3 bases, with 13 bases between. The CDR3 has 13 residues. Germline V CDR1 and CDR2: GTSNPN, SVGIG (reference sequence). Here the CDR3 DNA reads TGTGCCTGGGCGAGAGGGCTGCACACTGAAGCTTTCTTT. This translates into CAWARGLHTEAFF.

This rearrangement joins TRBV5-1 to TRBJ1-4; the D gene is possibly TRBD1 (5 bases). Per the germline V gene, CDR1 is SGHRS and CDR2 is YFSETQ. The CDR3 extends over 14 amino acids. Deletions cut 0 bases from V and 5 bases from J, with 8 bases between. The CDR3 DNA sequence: TGCGCCAGCAGCTTGGCAGGGCTCAATGAAAAACTGTTTTTT. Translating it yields CASSLAGLNEKLFF.

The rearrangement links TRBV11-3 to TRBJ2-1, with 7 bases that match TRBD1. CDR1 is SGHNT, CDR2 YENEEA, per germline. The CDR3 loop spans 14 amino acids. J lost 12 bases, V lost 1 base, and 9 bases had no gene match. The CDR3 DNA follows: TGTGCCAGCAGCTTAGGGGTTAACAGGGACAGGCAGTTCTTC. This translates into CASSLGVNRDRQFF.

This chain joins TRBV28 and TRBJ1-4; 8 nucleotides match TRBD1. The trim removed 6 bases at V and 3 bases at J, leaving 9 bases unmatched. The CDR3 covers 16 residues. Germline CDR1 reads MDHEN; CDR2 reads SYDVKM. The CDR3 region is CASSQILTGANEKLFF. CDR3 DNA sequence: TGTGCCAGCAGCCAGATCCTGACAGGGGCTAATGAAAAACTGTTTTTT.

The CDR3 DNA reads as TGTGCCAGCAGCCTCGGGACTAGCGGGTACAATGAGCAGTTCTTC. Protein sequence: CASSLGTSGYNEQFF. The chain has TRBV7-3 and TRBJ2-1, with 12 bases that match TRBD2. Germline trimming cut 5 bases from V and 4 bases from J; bases unmatched to any gene: 3. Germline V gives CDR1 SGHTA, CDR2 FQGTGA. The CDR3 has 15 amino acids. Combining the CDR3 with reference TRBV7-3 and TRBJ2-1 gives the whole variable domain GAGVSQTPSNKVTEKGKYVELRCDPISGHTALYWYRQSLGQGPEFLIYFQGTGAADDSGLPNDRFFAVRPEGSVSTLKIQRTERGDSAVYLCASSLGTSGYNEQFFGPGTRLTVL.

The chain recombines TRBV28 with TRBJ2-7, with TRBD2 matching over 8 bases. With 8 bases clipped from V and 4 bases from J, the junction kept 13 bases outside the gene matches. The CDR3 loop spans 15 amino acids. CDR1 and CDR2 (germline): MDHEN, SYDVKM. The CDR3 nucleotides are TGTGCCAGCGGCTCAGGGCGGGAGGCGCTTTACGAGCAGTACTTC. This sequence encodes CASGSGREALYEQYF.

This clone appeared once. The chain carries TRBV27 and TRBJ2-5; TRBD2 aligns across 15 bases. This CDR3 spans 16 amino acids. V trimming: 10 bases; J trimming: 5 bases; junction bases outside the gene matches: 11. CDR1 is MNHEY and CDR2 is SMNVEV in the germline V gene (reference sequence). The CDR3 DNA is TGTGCCATTGGCGGACTAGCGGGAGGGAGAGGGGAGACCCAGTACTTC. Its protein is CAIGGLAGGRGETQYF.

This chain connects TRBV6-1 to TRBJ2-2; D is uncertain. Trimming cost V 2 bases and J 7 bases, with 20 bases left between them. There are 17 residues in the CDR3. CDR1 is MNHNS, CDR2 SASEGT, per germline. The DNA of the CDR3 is TGTGCCAGCAGTGAATTGTCCCCGAGCGAGGTGGGCGGGGAGCTGTTTTTT. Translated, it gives CASSELSPSEVGGELFF.

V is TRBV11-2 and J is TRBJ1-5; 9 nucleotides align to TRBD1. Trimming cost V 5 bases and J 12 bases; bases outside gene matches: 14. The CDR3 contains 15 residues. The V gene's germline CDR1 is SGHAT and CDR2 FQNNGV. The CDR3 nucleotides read TGTGCCAGCAGCCCGGGACAGGGATTAGTCAGTGGCCAGCATTTT. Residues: CASSPGQGLVSGQHF.